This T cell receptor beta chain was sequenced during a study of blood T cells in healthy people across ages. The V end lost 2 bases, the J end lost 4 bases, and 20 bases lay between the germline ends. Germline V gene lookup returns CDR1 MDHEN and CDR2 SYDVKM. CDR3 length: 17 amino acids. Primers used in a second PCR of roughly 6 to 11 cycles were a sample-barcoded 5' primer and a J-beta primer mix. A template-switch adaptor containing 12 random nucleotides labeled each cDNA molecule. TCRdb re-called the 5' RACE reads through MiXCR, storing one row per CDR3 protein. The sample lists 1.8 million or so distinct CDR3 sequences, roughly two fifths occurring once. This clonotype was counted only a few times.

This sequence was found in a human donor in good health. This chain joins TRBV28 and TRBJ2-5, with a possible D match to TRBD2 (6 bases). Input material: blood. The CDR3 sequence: CASSLAGSTQGGETQYF. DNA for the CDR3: TGTGCCAGCAGTTTAGCAGGGTCGACCCAGGGAGGAGAGACCCAGTACTTC.